The clone carrying this T cell receptor beta chain has at least ten counts. Antigen specificity is unknown. The sample belongs to a study of early T cells in non-severe SARS-CoV-2 infection. Trimming took off 6 bases at V and 3 bases at J, with 21 bases between the two ends. The V gene's germline CDR1 is SQVTM and CDR2 ANQGSEA. The CDR3 spans 16 residues. Individual cDNA molecules were tagged with unique molecular identifiers, the study reported. TCRdb recomputed calls from the 5' RACE reads with MiXCR, one row per CDR3 protein. The data show fewer than 65,000 distinct CDR3 sequences, around 8.6% seen once. Study-level points and caveats: VDJdb matching skewed toward anti-spike CD8 responses, missing private and CD4 specificities.

This clonotype was sampled from an adult who was a healthcare worker with PCR-confirmed SARS-CoV-2 infection or an uninfected control (not recorded which). Sequenced here: whole blood, sampled at baseline. The chain is built from TRBV29-1 and TRBJ2-1; D remains unclear. The CDR3 DNA reads TGCAGCGTACGAAGGGCTACCCAGGACCTCTACAATGAGCAGTTCTTC. Its protein product is CSVRRATQDLYNEQFF.